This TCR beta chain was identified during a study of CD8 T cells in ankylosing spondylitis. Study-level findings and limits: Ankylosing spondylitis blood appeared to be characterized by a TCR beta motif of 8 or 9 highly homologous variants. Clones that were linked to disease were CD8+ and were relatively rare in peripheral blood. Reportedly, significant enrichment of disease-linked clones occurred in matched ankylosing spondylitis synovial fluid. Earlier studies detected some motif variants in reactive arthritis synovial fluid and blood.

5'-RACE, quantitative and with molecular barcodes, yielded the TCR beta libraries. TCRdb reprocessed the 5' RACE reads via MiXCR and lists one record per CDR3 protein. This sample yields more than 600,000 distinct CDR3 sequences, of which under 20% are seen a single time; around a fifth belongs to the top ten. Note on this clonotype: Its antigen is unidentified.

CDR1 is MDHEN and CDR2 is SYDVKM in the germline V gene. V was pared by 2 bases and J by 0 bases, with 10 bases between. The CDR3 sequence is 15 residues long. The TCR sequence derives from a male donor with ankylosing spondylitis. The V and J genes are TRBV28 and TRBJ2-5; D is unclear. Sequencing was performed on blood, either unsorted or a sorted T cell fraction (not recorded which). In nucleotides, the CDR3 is TGTGCCAGCAGTTTAAACCCTTCGTACCAAGAGACCCAGTACTTC. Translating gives CASSLNPSYQETQYF.